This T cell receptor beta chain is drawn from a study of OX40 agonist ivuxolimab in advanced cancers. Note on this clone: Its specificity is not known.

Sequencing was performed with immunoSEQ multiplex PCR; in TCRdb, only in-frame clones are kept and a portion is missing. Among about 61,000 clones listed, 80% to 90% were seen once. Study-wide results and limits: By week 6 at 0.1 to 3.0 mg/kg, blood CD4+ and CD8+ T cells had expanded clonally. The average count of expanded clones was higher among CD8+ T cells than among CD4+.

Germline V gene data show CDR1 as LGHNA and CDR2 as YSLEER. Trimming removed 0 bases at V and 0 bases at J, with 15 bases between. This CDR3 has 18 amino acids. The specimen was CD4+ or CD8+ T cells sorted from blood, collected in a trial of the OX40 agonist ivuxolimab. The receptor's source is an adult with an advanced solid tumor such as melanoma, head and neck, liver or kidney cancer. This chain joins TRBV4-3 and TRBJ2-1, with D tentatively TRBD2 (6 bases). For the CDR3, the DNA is TGCGCCAGCAGCCAAGATCTACGTCCGGGAGTCTCCTACAATGAGCAGTTCTTC. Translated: CASSQDLRPGVSYNEQFF.